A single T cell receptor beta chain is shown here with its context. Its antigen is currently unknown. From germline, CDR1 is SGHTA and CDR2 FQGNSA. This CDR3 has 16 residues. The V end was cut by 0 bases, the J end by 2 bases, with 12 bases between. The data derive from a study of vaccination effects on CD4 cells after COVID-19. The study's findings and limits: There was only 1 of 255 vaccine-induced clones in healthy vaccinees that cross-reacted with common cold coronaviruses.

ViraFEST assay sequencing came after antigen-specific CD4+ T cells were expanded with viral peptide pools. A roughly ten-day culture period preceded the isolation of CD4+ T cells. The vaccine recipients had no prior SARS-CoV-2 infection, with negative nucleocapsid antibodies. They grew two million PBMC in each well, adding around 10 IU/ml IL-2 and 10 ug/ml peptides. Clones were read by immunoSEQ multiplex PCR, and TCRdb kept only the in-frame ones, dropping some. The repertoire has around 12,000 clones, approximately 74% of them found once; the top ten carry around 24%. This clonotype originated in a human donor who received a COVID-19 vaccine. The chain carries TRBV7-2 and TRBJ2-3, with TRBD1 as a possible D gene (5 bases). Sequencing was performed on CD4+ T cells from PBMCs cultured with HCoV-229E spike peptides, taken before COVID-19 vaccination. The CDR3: CASSLAAGINTDTQYF. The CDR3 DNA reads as TGTGCCAGCAGCTTAGCCGCAGGGATAAACACAGATACGCAGTATTTT.